This T cell receptor (beta chain) was sequenced for a study of shared clonotypes between healthy human individuals. Each sample came from a Caucasian adult donor living in Nashville, Tennessee. Division of CD4+ cells produced a CD45RA+ naive subset and a CD45RA-negative memory subset. J lost 5 bases, V lost 6 bases, and 7 bases had no gene match. The germline CDR1 and CDR2 sequences are SNHLY and FYNNEI. CDR3 length equals 13 residues. For each subset, genomic DNA was distributed in equal portions over several immunoSEQ plates. Sequenced by immunoSEQ multiplex PCR; TCRdb stores in-frame clones only, minus some. Found here are around 340,000 clones, over 70% of them singletons; the top ten hold roughly 10%. On this clone: Its antigen is not identified.

Whole-study results and caveats: Limitation of the genetic and exposure-history diversity represented came from the few donors.

This TCR was recovered from a man younger than 45 in good health. The chain joins TRBV2 to TRBJ2-7; 7 bases fit TRBD1. Input material: memory CD4+ T cells sorted from blood. As for subset: CD45RA-negative fraction. CDR3 amino acids: CASRERTGNEQYF. For the CDR3, the DNA is TGTGCCAGCAGAGAAAGGACAGGAAACGAGCAGTACTTC. The full variable domain, completed using reference TRBV2 and TRBJ2-7, is EPEVTQTPSHQVTQMGQEVILRCVPISNHLYFYWYRQILGQKVEFLVSFYNNEISEKSEIFDDQFSVERPDGSNFTLKIRSTKLEDSAMYFCASRERTGNEQYFGPGTRLTVT.